The T cell receptor beta chain under discussion was sequenced for a study of blood T cell repertoires in COVID-19. Background on the study: The samples span acute and convalescent COVID-19 from the United States, Italy and Spain. T cells, B-cell-depleted T cells, or PBMCs provided the cDNA or gDNA that served as material.

In the original analysis: Cell counts per sample came from amplifying reference gene primers. The data were produced by immunoSEQ multiplex PCR, yet TCRdb's version contains in-frame clones alone and is incomplete. That table is the source of V, J and clone size, and D and trimming were worked out from the DNA. The table lists more than 150,000 clones, roughly 80% of them singletons. Germline V gives CDR1 MNHEY, CDR2 SMNVEV (reference sequence). V shed 2 bases and J 0 bases; nucleotides not matched to a gene: 13. This CDR3 region has 21 residues. The receptor was derived from a man aged 60-69 years with acute or convalescent COVID-19. The chain employs TRBV27 and TRBJ2-7, with 16 bases fitting TRBD2. The sequenced material came from peripheral blood. CDR3 amino acids: CASSLEREGTSGREVSYEQYF. In nucleotides, the CDR3 is TGTGCCAGCAGTTTAGAAAGGGAAGGGACTAGCGGGAGGGAGGTCTCCTACGAGCAGTACTTC.